One sample yielded the 27 T cell receptor beta chains listed below, sequenced in a study of shared clonotypes between healthy human individuals. Selected positively for CCR7 and CD45RO-negative, naive CD8 cells excluded terminally differentiated effector memory CD45RA+ cells. The data were produced by immunoSEQ multiplex PCR, yet TCRdb's version contains in-frame clones alone and is incomplete. The sample yields about 2.1 million clones, around 93% seen once. Sequenced material: naive CD8+ T cells from PBMCs. The receptor source for this set is a man aged 18-30 years in good health. Some clones in this sample may be carry-over from other donors' samples.

This chain uses TRBV5-4 with TRBJ1-2; D gene unclear. CDR1 is SGHNT and CDR2 is YYREEE in the germline V gene (reference sequence). Trimming removed 2 bases from V and 3 bases from J, with 17 bases in between. The CDR3 contains 16 residues. For the CDR3, the DNA is TGTGCCAGCAGCTTCCGATCAATAAGCCTACACTATGGCTACACCTTC. Amino acid sequence: CASSFRSISLHYGYTF.

This sequence joins TRBV9 and TRBJ2-7, with 9 bases matching TRBD1. Germline V gene data show CDR1 as SGDLS and CDR2 as YYNGEE. V was pared by 4 bases and J by 2 bases, with 10 bases of the junction left unmatched. CDR3 size: 16 residues. The CDR3 sequence: CASSQRDGTGTYEQYF. CDR3 in DNA: TGTGCCAGCAGCCAAAGAGACGGGACAGGGACCTACGAGCAGTACTTC.

This clone was seen a single time. Other DNA sequences in the sample encode the same CDR3. The chain uses TRBV6-1 and TRBJ1-1; D gene unclear. Trimming took 2 bases from V and 0 from J, leaving 7 bases between them. Germline values: CDR1 MNHNS, CDR2 SASEGT. This CDR3 contains 14 residues. In DNA form, the CDR3 reads TGTGCCAGCAGTGAACCGGGAATGAACACTGAAGCTTTCTTT. Protein product: CASSEPGMNTEAFF.

V usage is TRBV18 and J usage is TRBJ1-5; 8 positions match TRBD1. Per germline, CDR1 KGHSH and CDR2 LQKENI. The CDR3 totals 13 residues. The V segment lost 9 bases and the J segment 3 bases; nucleotides outside the gene matches: 4. As DNA, the CDR3 is TGTGCCAGTTCGGACAGGGCCAATCAGCCCCAGCATTTT. Amino acid sequence: CASSDRANQPQHF.

The chain recombines TRBV4-3 with TRBJ2-5, with D tentatively TRBD1 (6 bases). The ends were cut back, 2 bases at V and 5 bases at J, with 15 bases in the middle. The germline CDR1 and CDR2 sequences are LGHNA and YSLEER. CDR3 length equals 15 residues. DNA of the CDR3: TGCGCCAGCAGCCAAAGGGTCTTTAGGGGGGAGACCCAGTACTTC. It specifies CASSQRVFRGETQYF.

V is TRBV2 and J is TRBJ2-7, with unresolved D. This CDR3 is built from 16 residues. CDR1 and CDR2 from the germline V gene are SNHLY and FYNNEI. The ends were cut back, 1 base at V and 6 bases at J, with 19 bases in the middle. As DNA, the CDR3 is TGTGCCAGCAGTGAAGTCCCTGCCGGGCCTTTCAGCGAGCAGTACTTC. It codes for CASSEVPAGPFSEQYF.

The rearrangement joins TRBV27 to TRBJ1-1; perhaps TRBD1 as D (6 bases). In germline, CDR1 is MNHEY, CDR2 SMNVEV (reference sequence). The CDR3 has 13 amino acids. Deletions cut 0 bases from V and 7 bases from J, with 9 bases between. This chain's CDR3 is CASSLSGAIEAFF. The CDR3 nucleotides are TGTGCCAGCAGTTTATCGGGGGCGATTGAAGCTTTCTTT.

The chain has TRBV15 and TRBJ2-7; no clear D. The CDR3 length is 12 residues. V dropped 1 base and J dropped 5 bases, with 6 bases sitting between them. From germline, CDR1 is LNHNV and CDR2 YYDKDF (reference sequence). The CDR3 region is CATSRAADEQYF. In nucleotides, the CDR3 is TGTGCCACCAGCAGAGCTGCAGACGAGCAGTACTTC.

This sequence joins TRBV5-4 and TRBJ2-7; 10 nucleotides align to TRBD2. The CDR3 runs to 14 residues. V shed 3 bases, J shed 2 bases, and the junction held 2 bases outside the gene matches. Looked up from germline, CDR1 is SGHNT and CDR2 is YYREEE (reference sequence). CDR3 amino acids: CASSSLAGAYEQYF. The DNA for the CDR3 is TGTGCCAGCAGCTCTCTAGCGGGGGCCTACGAGCAGTACTTC.

The V call is TRBV7-8, the J call TRBJ2-1; 12 bases fit TRBD2. The CDR3 is 15 residues long. Trimming took 0 bases from V and 12 from J; bases not matched to a gene: 6. Germline assignment: CDR1 SGHVS and CDR2 FQNEAQ. The CDR3 loop is CASSLALAGGVGQFF. The CDR3 nucleotides are TGTGCCAGCAGCTTAGCGCTAGCGGGAGGGGTCGGGCAGTTCTTC.

This chain connects TRBV4-2 to TRBJ2-3; the match to TRBD2 covers 8 bases. This CDR3 contains 17 residues. V was clipped by 8 bases and J by 4 bases; unmatched bases: 17. Germline V gene lookup returns CDR1 LGHNA and CDR2 YNFKEQ. The CDR3 nucleotides are TGTGCCAGCTCCACGCTCGGAAAGCGGGAGAAGTCAGATACGCAGTATTTT. This gives the protein CASSTLGKREKSDTQYF.

This sequence joins TRBV5-1 and TRBJ2-7; TRBD1 agrees at 10 bases. The CDR3 is 15 amino acids. The germline V gene has CDR1 SGHRS and CDR2 YFSETQ. After removal of 0 bases from V and 5 bases from J, the junction contained 5 bases not matched to a gene. CDR3: CASSLGQDRGDEQYF. DNA of the CDR3: TGCGCCAGCAGCTTGGGGCAGGACAGGGGGGACGAGCAGTACTTC.

This clone was found once. The chain is built from TRBV28 and TRBJ2-1; the D is unclear. Trimming pared 6 bases from V and 3 bases from J, leaving 15 bases between. The CDR3 extends over 15 amino acids. CDR1 and CDR2 from the germline V gene are MDHEN and SYDVKM. The CDR3 nucleotides are TGTGCCAGCAGCCACAGAGGCGACCACTACAATGAGCAGTTCTTC. Translation gives CASSHRGDHYNEQFF.

The CDR3 region is CASSGGGGVGTEAFF. For the CDR3, the DNA is TGTGCCAGCAGCGGAGGTGGAGGGGTTGGCACTGAAGCTTTCTTT. The V and J genes are TRBV9 and TRBJ1-1; maybe TRBD1 (5 bases). The CDR3 contains 15 residues. The V end was cut by 3 bases, the J end by 4 bases, with 16 bases between. Germline lookup yields CDR1 SGDLS and CDR2 YYNGEE.

The V call is TRBV9, the J call TRBJ1-3; D is unclear. The CDR3 extends over 15 amino acids. Germline values: CDR1 SGDLS, CDR2 YYNGEE. Trimming cost V 0 bases and J 2 bases, with 9 bases left between them. The CDR3 here is CASSVVGDAGNTIYF. The CDR3 nucleotides are TGTGCCAGCAGCGTAGTTGGGGATGCTGGAAACACCATATATTTT.

This clone was detected only once. The rearrangement joins TRBV5-1 to TRBJ2-1; no reliable D call. Germline values: CDR1 SGHRS, CDR2 YFSETQ. The CDR3 extends over 17 amino acids. The ends were cut back, 0 bases at V and 0 bases at J, with 13 bases in the middle. The CDR3 spells CASSLGNSMSSYNEQFF. The CDR3 region has the DNA TGCGCCAGCAGCTTGGGAAACAGCATGAGCTCCTACAATGAGCAGTTCTTC. Using reference TRBV5-1 and TRBJ2-1 for the parts outside the CDR3, the full variable domain is KAGVTQTPRYLIKTRGQQVTLSCSPISGHRSVSWYQQTPGQGLQFLFEYFSETQRNKGNFPGRFSGRQFSNSRSEMNVSTLELGDSALYLCASSLGNSMSSYNEQFFGPGTRLTVL.

The chain joins TRBV14 to TRBJ1-2; weak D call: TRBD1 (5 bases). This CDR3 is built from 17 residues. V lost 0 bases and J 6 bases, leaving 20 bases between the germline ends. In germline, CDR1 is SGHDN, CDR2 FVKESK. DNA of the CDR3: TGTGCCAGCAGCCAAGATCCTAACCCAGGGCCGCGGGATGGCTACACCTTC. Translating gives CASSQDPNPGPRDGYTF.

The genes are TRBV11-2 and TRBJ1-1; 8 bases agree with TRBD1. This CDR3 is built from 15 residues. V shed 4 bases, J shed 3 bases, and the junction held 7 bases outside the gene matches. CDR1 and CDR2 (germline): SGHAT, FQNNGV. Written as DNA, the CDR3 is TGTGCCAGCAGCTCCCGACAGGGGTTTCACACTGAAGCTTTCTTT. This encodes CASSSRQGFHTEAFF. Filled out from reference TRBV11-2 and TRBJ1-1, the complete variable domain reads EAGVAQSPRYKIIEKRQSVAFWCNPISGHATLYWYQQILGQGPKLLIQFQNNGVVDDSQLPKDRFSAERLKGVDSTLKIQPAKLEDSAVYLCASSSRQGFHTEAFFGQGTRLTVV.

V and J are TRBV29-1 and TRBJ1-1; 7 bases line up with TRBD1. The CDR3 spans 13 residues. V lost 3 bases and J lost 1; bases outside the gene matches: 2. CDR1 is SQVTM and CDR2 is ANQGSEA in the germline V gene. CDR3 in amino acids: CSVEDRTNTEAFF. The CDR3 DNA follows: TGCAGCGTTGAGGACAGGACGAACACTGAAGCTTTCTTT.

The rearrangement uses TRBV27 and TRBJ2-7, with D perhaps matching TRBD2 (6 bases). V shed 6 bases and J shed 5 bases, with 17 bases lying between them. There are 14 residues in the CDR3. Looked up from germline, CDR1 is MNHEY and CDR2 is SMNVEV (reference sequence). For the CDR3, the DNA is TGTGCCAGCAGCCGGGACTTCCCCTCACACGAGCAGTACTTC. This gives the protein CASSRDFPSHEQYF.

The rearrangement joins TRBV2 to TRBJ2-7, with D tentatively TRBD1 (5 bases). V was trimmed by 1 base and J by 5 bases, leaving 12 bases between them. Looked up from germline, CDR1 is SNHLY and CDR2 is FYNNEI. There are 14 residues in the CDR3. Here the CDR3 reads CASSEGAGRHEQYF. The CDR3 DNA follows: TGTGCCAGCAGTGAAGGGGCAGGGCGCCACGAGCAGTACTTC.

The genes are TRBV30 and TRBJ2-7; D is uncertain. The V gene lost 3 bases and the J gene lost 3 bases, with 9 bases spanning the gap. In germline, CDR1 is GTSNPN, CDR2 SVGIG (reference sequence). CDR3 length equals 12 residues. The CDR3 loop reads CAWRNRVYEQYF. DNA of the CDR3: TGTGCCTGGAGGAACAGAGTCTACGAGCAGTACTTC.

The chain couples TRBV9 to TRBJ1-6; 9 nucleotides agree with TRBD1. In germline, CDR1 is SGDLS, CDR2 YYNGEE. The CDR3 has 16 amino acids. J lost 10 bases, V lost 0 bases, and 8 bases had no gene match. The CDR3: CASSVGRDRGSSPLHF. CDR3 nucleotides: TGTGCCAGCAGCGTAGGGCGTGACAGGGGGTCCTCACCCCTCCACTTT.

This chain joins TRBV13 and TRBJ2-1, with 9 bases that match TRBD1. Germline V lookup: CDR1 PRHDT, CDR2 FYEKMQ (reference sequence). V lost 7 bases, J lost 5 bases, and 9 bases stayed unmatched. This CDR3 comprises 15 residues. This CDR3 is CASNQPGQGHNEQFF. CDR3 nucleotide sequence: TGTGCCAGCAACCAACCGGGACAGGGACACAATGAGCAGTTCTTC.

The J gene is TRBJ2-7, the V gene TRBV5-6; TRBD1 matches at 8 bases. J gave up 3 bases and V 3 bases, and 11 bases lay outside the gene matches. Looked up from germline, CDR1 is SGHDT and CDR2 is YYEEEE. The length of the CDR3 is 16 residues. The CDR3 here is CASSSLGQGEFYEQYF. CDR3 nucleotide sequence: TGTGCCAGCAGCTCTTTAGGACAGGGAGAGTTCTACGAGCAGTACTTC.

This clone was observed once. In DNA, the CDR3 is TGTGCCATCAGCGTAACCGGGACAGGGGCCTACGAGCAGTACTTC. Translated, it gives CAISVTGTGAYEQYF. The chain uses TRBV10-3 and TRBJ2-7; 10 bases map to TRBD1. Per the germline V gene, CDR1 is ENHRY and CDR2 is SYGVKD. The junction had 7 bases not matched to a gene; V was cut back by 6 bases and J by 2 bases. The CDR3 loop spans 15 amino acids.

The chain joins TRBV6-5 to TRBJ2-3; TRBD1 matches 11 bases. Unmatched junction bases numbered 7, after V lost 4 bases and J lost 4 bases. CDR3 length equals 16 residues. Germline V lookup: CDR1 MNHEY, CDR2 SVGAGI. CDR3: CASSFPGQGGADTQYF. The DNA of the CDR3 is TGTGCCAGCAGTTTCCCGGGACAGGGGGGCGCAGATACGCAGTATTTT.